The following is a T cell receptor beta chain sequence with its context. No antigen is known for it. The sample is drawn from a study of CD8+ T cells in alopecia areata. Study-level points and caveats: An increase in clonality over normal scalp was evident in lesional scalp, especially alopecia totalis/universalis. Shared TCR sequences were less clear between patients than in mice, possibly partly from HLA diversity.

Reverse transcription of extracted RNA yielded cDNA, which provided the sequencing template. Generated by immunoSEQ multiplex PCR, the TCRdb table keeps only in-frame clones and is missing some. Here the sample spans about 110,000 clones, roughly 64% being singletons. The clonotype comes from a human donor in good health. The sample was CD8+ T cells sorted from blood.

In DNA form, the CDR3 reads TGTGCCACCAGCAGGGACAGTAAAGAGACCCAGTACTTC. Its translation: CATSRDSKETQYF. The J gene is TRBJ2-5, the V gene TRBV15, with TRBD1 as a possible D gene (6 bases). Trimming took off 3 bases at V and 3 bases at J, with 8 bases between the two ends. The CDR3 sequence is 13 residues long. The V gene's germline CDR1 is LNHNV and CDR2 YYDKDF (reference sequence).